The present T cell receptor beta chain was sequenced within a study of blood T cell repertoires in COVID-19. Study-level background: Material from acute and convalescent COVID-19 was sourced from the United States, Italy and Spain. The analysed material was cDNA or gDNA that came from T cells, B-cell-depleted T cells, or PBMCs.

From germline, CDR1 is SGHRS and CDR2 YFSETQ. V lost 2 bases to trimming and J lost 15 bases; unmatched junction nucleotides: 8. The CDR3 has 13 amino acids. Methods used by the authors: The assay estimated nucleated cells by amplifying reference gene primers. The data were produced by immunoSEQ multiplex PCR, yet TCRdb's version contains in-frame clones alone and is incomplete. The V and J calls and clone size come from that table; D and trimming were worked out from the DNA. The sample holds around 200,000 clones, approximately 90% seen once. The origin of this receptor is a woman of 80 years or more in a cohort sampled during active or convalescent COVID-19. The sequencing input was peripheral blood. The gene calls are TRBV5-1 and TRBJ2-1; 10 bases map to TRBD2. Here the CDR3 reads CASSFGLAETRFF. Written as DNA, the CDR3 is TGCGCCAGCAGCTTCGGACTAGCGGAAACCCGGTTCTTC.